Detailed here is one TCR beta chain. What it recognizes is unknown. The sample comes from a study of shared clonotypes between healthy human individuals. The wider study: The study used three CD4 naive, three CD4 memory, two CD8 naive and one CD8 memory plate per donor.

Profiling relied on immunoSEQ multiplex PCR, and the TCRdb table lists in-frame clones only, not all of them. The sample consists of around 2,000,000 clones, about 95% of them appearing once. Study-wide points: Donors were few, which limited the genetic and exposure-history diversity represented.

In the naive CD8 group, cells lacked CD45RO and were positively selected for CCR7, so terminally differentiated effector memory CD45RA+ cells were left out. This sequence originates from a man aged 18-30 years in good health. The sequenced material came from naive CD8+ T cells sorted from blood.

The DNA for the CDR3 is TGCGCCAGCAGCTTAGGACAGGGGTTTAGCTCCTACGAGCAGTACTTC. Its protein is CASSLGQGFSSYEQYF. V is TRBV5-1 and J is TRBJ2-7, with 9 bases fitting TRBD1. Per the germline V gene, CDR1 is SGHRS and CDR2 is YFSETQ. The length of the CDR3 is 16 residues. Trimming took 2 bases from V and 0 from J; bases not matched to a gene: 6.